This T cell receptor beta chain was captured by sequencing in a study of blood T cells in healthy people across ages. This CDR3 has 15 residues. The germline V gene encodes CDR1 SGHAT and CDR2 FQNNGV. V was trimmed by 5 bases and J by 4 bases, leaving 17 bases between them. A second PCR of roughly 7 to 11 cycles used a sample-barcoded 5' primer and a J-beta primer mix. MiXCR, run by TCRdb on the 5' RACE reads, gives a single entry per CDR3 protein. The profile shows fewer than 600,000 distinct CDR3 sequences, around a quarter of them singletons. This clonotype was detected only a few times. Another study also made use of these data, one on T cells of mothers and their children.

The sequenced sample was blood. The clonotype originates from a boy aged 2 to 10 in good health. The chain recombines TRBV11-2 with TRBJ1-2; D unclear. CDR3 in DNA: TGTGCCAGCAGCCCACCGGCGGACGCCCTCTATGGCTACACCTTC. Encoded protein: CASSPPADALYGYTF.